In this sample, the clone carrying this T cell receptor beta chain turned up many times. What it recognizes is unknown. This sample was taken from a study of T cells after yellow fever vaccination. Background on the study: Each low-cell-number fraction was prepared by means of SMART-Seq v4 Ultra Low Input. Notes on the study in general: Most primary-vaccination clones recurred post-booster (just under 98% CD4, roughly 87% CD8). Peaking faster, on day 5 versus 15, the secondary response was nonetheless weaker.

From the 5' RACE reads, TCRdb called clonotypes with MiXCR, one entry per CDR3 protein. The sample consists of about 340,000 distinct CDR3 sequences, roughly an eighth of them appearing once. CDR3 size: 15 residues. V shed 3 bases, J shed 5 bases, and the junction held 3 bases outside the gene matches. CDR1 and CDR2 from the germline V gene are SGHTA and FQGNSA. The clonotype was recovered from a man younger than 35 who received the YFV17D yellow fever vaccine. The chain combines TRBV7-2 with TRBJ2-4; 11 nucleotides agree with TRBD2. The material was CD4+ T cells sorted from PBMCs, obtained 15 days after the yellow fever booster vaccination. The CDR3 region is CASSFSGGAQNIQYF. DNA of the CDR3: TGTGCCAGCAGCTTTAGCGGGGGGGCCCAAAACATTCAGTACTTC.